This passage covers 3 T cell receptor beta chains from one sample sequenced in a study of T cells in Graves' hyperthyroidism and ophthalmopathy. From RNA transcripts, TCR beta CDR3 regions were amplified. Researchers ran a first-round RT-PCR on the TCR CDR3 using the HTBI primer set. TCRdb reprocessed the multiplex PCR reads via MiXCR and lists one record per CDR3 protein. The data show about 690,000 distinct CDR3 sequences, with roughly 17% seen just once and 15% to 18% held by the top ten. Material for sequencing was blood. These receptors were collected from a man between 45 and 60 years old with Graves' hyperthyroidism.

In its sample, this clonotype was seen many times. The rearrangement links TRBV24-1 to TRBJ1-5; D is ambiguous. The V end was cut by 3 bases, the J end by 1 base, with 6 bases between. This CDR3 contains 14 residues. Per germline, CDR1 KGHDR and CDR2 SFDVKD. CDR3 loop: CATSDLDSNQPQHF. DNA of the CDR3: TGTGCCACCAGTGATCTGGACAGCAATCAGCCCCAGCATTTT.

There are many counts of this clonotype. The chain combines TRBV5-5 with TRBJ1-1; 9 bases are shared with TRBD1. V dropped 2 bases and J dropped 8; count of bases not matched to a gene: 1. CDR1 and CDR2 (germline): SGHKS, YYEKEE (reference sequence). This CDR3 is 12 amino acids long. CDR3 nucleotide sequence: TGTGCCAGCAGCTTACAGGGGGCCGAAGCTTTCTTT. It codes for CASSLQGAEAFF. Using reference TRBV5-5 and TRBJ1-1 for the parts outside the CDR3, the full variable domain is DAGVTQSPTHLIKTRGQQVTLRCSPISGHKSVSWYQQVLGQGPQFIFQYYEKEERGRGNFPDRFSARQFPNYSSELNVNALLLGDSALYLCASSLQGAEAFFGQGTRLTVV.

There are a few counts of this clonotype. The chain couples TRBV10-3 to TRBJ2-7; D remains unclear. CDR3 size: 12 residues. Germline lookup yields CDR1 ENHRY and CDR2 SYGVKD. The germline V and J ends were trimmed by 1 base and 4 bases, with 5 bases remaining between them. DNA of the CDR3: TGTGCCATCAGTGAGTACGCTTACGAGCAGTACTTC. Amino acid sequence: CAISEYAYEQYF.